Each of the 2 T cell receptor beta chains below was sequenced from the same sample in a study of neurological immune-mediated disorders. TCRdb called the 5' RACE reads again in MiXCR, with one record for every CDR3 protein. This sample has 77,000 or so distinct CDR3 sequences, with around a tenth found just once. Sample: PBMCs. All receptors come from a man aged 50 to 59 in good health.

This clonotype was observed many times. The chain joins TRBV6-6 to TRBJ2-4; D is unclear. Trimming left V 8 bases short and J 2 bases short, with 10 bases between. The CDR3 has 13 amino acids. CDR1 MNHNY and CDR2 SVGAGI come from the germline V gene (reference sequence). The CDR3 coding sequence is TGTGCCAGCGTGGAGCGTCCCAAAAACATTCAGTACTTC. This gives the protein CASVERPKNIQYF.

This clonotype was counted at least ten times. CDR3 protein: CSARQTSYNEQFF. CDR3 bases: TGCAGTGCTAGGCAGACATCCTACAATGAGCAGTTCTTC. The V gene is TRBV20-1, the J gene TRBJ2-1, with no clear D. This CDR3 region has 13 residues. Germline assignment: CDR1 DFQATT and CDR2 SNEGSKA (reference sequence). V was clipped by 3 bases and J by 1 base, with 7 bases between them.